Listed below are T cell receptor beta chains from one sample, sequenced in a study of blood T cell repertoires in COVID-19. Method: immunoSEQ multiplex PCR; TCRdb's copy keeps in-frame clones and lacks some. The sample shows around 300,000 clones, over 80% of them seen only once. Specimen: peripheral blood. These receptors came from a woman aged 50 to 65 with COVID-19, enrolled during active disease. Each CDR3 is given with its conserved first and last residue. The D gene is left open where the match is weak. Clone size is stated in some rows and not others, as once, few, many or a class when expanded.

D: TRBD1; size: NA; V: TRBV29-1; J: TRBJ1-2; CDR3: CSVVGQTNYGYTF; DNA: TGCAGCGTAGTGGGACAGACGAACTATGGCTACACCTTC
D: TRBD1; size: NA; V: TRBV6-6; J: TRBJ1-3; CDR3: CASRLTTGESGNTIYF; DNA: TGTGCCAGCAGATTAACGACAGGGGAATCTGGAAACACCATATATTTT
D: TRBD2; size: NA; V: TRBV2; J: TRBJ2-7; CDR3: CASSSLAGTYEQYF; DNA: TGTGCCAGCAGCTCCTTAGCGGGCACCTACGAGCAGTACTTC
D: NA; size: NA; V: TRBV13; J: TRBJ1-1; CDR3: CASSLEGWDTEAFF; DNA: TGTGCCAGCAGCTTGGAGGGGTGGGACACTGAAGCTTTCTTT
D: NA; size: NA; V: TRBV5-1; J: TRBJ2-1; CDR3: CASSLAPGAYNEQFF; DNA: TGCGCCAGCAGCTTGGCCCCCGGAGCCTACAATGAGCAGTTCTTC
D: NA; size: NA; V: TRBV6-5; J: TRBJ1-2; CDR3: CASRSGIRGYTF; DNA: TGTGCCAGCAGATCAGGGATTCGCGGCTACACCTTC
D: TRBD1; size: NA; V: TRBV7-9; J: TRBJ1-1; CDR3: CASMPAGGGVRAFF; DNA: TGTGCCAGCATGCCCGCCGGAGGGGGCGTTAGGGCTTTCTTT
D: TRBD2; size: NA; V: TRBV11-3; J: TRBJ2-1; CDR3: CASSFTGLAGTNEQFF; DNA: TGTGCCAGCAGCTTTACAGGACTAGCGGGCACCAATGAGCAGTTCTTC
D: TRBD1; size: NA; V: TRBV10-3; J: TRBJ1-5; CDR3: CAISSDRDQPQHF; DNA: TGTGCCATCAGCTCCGACAGGGATCAGCCCCAGCATTTT
D: NA; size: NA; V: TRBV19; J: TRBJ1-1; CDR3: CASSPVGDMNTEAFF; DNA: TGTGCCAGTAGCCCGGTAGGGGATATGAACACTGAAGCTTTCTTT
D: TRBD1; size: NA; V: TRBV19; J: TRBJ1-2; CDR3: CASSKDRANYGYTF; DNA: TGTGCCAGTAGTAAGGACAGGGCGAACTATGGCTACACCTTC
D: NA; size: once; V: TRBV29-1; J: TRBJ2-6; CDR3: CSVADYSSGANVLTF; DNA: TGCAGCGTTGCGGACTATTCCTCTGGGGCCAACGTCCTGACTTTC
D: TRBD2; size: NA; V: TRBV5-6; J: TRBJ2-3; CDR3: CASSWGTSGIPDTQYF; DNA: TGTGCCAGCAGCTGGGGGACTAGCGGGATCCCAGATACGCAGTATTTT
D: NA; size: NA; V: TRBV5-1; J: TRBJ2-3; CDR3: CASSPTGLYTDTQYF; DNA: TGCGCCAGCAGCCCCACCGGACTGTACACAGATACGCAGTATTTT
D: NA; size: NA; V: TRBV28; J: TRBJ2-7; CDR3: CASSVYREMPIEQYF; DNA: TGTGCCAGCAGCGTATACAGGGAAATGCCTATCGAGCAGTACTTC
D: NA; size: NA; V: TRBV15; J: TRBJ2-7; CDR3: CATQMRSSYEQYF; DNA: TGTGCCACCCAAATGAGGAGCTCCTACGAGCAGTACTTC
D: TRBD2; size: NA; V: TRBV11-1; J: TRBJ2-5; CDR3: CASSPTRLAGEETQYF; DNA: TGTGCCAGCAGCCCCACCCGACTAGCGGGAGAGGAGACCCAGTACTTC
D: NA; size: NA; V: TRBV13; J: TRBJ1-1; CDR3: CASSLGGQLYEAFF; DNA: TGTGCCAGCAGCTTAGGCGGACAGCTATATGAAGCTTTCTTT
D: NA; size: once; V: TRBV7-3; J: TRBJ2-3; CDR3: CASSLAGNTDTQYF; DNA: TGTGCCAGCAGCTTAGCGGGAAACACAGATACGCAGTATTTT
D: NA; size: NA; V: TRBV7-2; J: TRBJ2-7; CDR3: CASSLGLASTYEQYF; DNA: TGTGCCAGCAGCTTAGGGCTAGCCTCTACCTACGAGCAGTACTTC
D: TRBD1; size: NA; V: TRBV9; J: TRBJ2-3; CDR3: CASSERQGFTDTQYF; DNA: TGTGCCAGCAGCGAAAGACAGGGGTTCACAGATACGCAGTATTTT
D: TRBD2; size: NA; V: TRBV29-1; J: TRBJ2-1; CDR3: CSVPGLAGPYNEQFF; DNA: TGCAGCGTTCCGGGACTAGCGGGACCCTACAATGAGCAGTTCTTC
D: NA; size: NA; V: TRBV19; J: TRBJ1-5; CDR3: CATQGYSNQPQHF; DNA: TGTGCCACCCAGGGTTATAGCAATCAGCCCCAGCATTTT
D: NA; size: NA; V: TRBV12-5; J: TRBJ1-2; CDR3: CASGLVSEGYTF; DNA: TGTGCTAGTGGTTTGGTAAGCGAGGGCTACACCTTC
D: TRBD1; size: NA; V: TRBV19; J: TRBJ1-2; CDR3: CASSMVTPDRGDGYTF; DNA: TGTGCCAGTAGTATGGTGACGCCTGACAGGGGAGATGGCTACACCTTC
D: TRBD2; size: NA; V: TRBV7-6; J: TRBJ2-7; CDR3: CASSLDGGREEEQYF; DNA: TGTGCCAGCAGCTTAGATGGCGGGAGGGAGGAAGAGCAGTACTTC
D: NA; size: once; V: TRBV5-1; J: TRBJ1-1; CDR3: CASSLVPSLDTEAFF; DNA: TGCGCCAGCAGCTTGGTACCCTCACTAGACACTGAAGCTTTCTTT
D: NA; size: NA; V: TRBV27; J: TRBJ2-3; CDR3: CASSRTVLDTQYF; DNA: TGTGCCAGCAGTCGCACGGTGTTGGATACGCAGTATTTT
D: NA; size: few; V: TRBV3-1/TRBV3-2; J: TRBJ1-1; CDR3: CASSYLVREAFF; DNA: TGTGCCAGCAGCTACCTCGTCCGGGAAGCTTTCTTT
D: NA; size: NA; V: TRBV5-1; J: TRBJ2-3; CDR3: CASSFRDGSTDTQYF; DNA: TGCGCCAGCAGCTTCAGGGATGGAAGCACAGATACGCAGTATTTT
D: NA; size: few; V: TRBV7-8; J: TRBJ1-2; CDR3: CASSSIGGGGYTF; DNA: TGTGCCAGCAGCTCCATAGGGGGAGGGGGCTACACCTTC
D: NA; size: NA; V: TRBV11-3; J: TRBJ2-1; CDR3: CASSWQAHEQFF; DNA: TGTGCCAGCAGCTGGCAGGCGCATGAGCAGTTCTTC
D: NA; size: NA; V: TRBV9; J: TRBJ2-2; CDR3: CASSATGTGELFF; DNA: TGTGCCAGCAGCGCAACAGGCACCGGGGAGCTGTTTTTT
D: NA; size: few; V: TRBV2; J: TRBJ1-2; CDR3: CASNNRESRGGYTF; DNA: TGTGCCAGCAATAACAGGGAATCCCGGGGTGGCTACACCTTC
D: NA; size: NA; V: TRBV29-1; J: TRBJ1-1; CDR3: CSVEPTGPMNTEAFF; DNA: TGCAGCGTTGAGCCCACAGGACCTATGAACACTGAAGCTTTCTTT
D: TRBD2; size: NA; V: TRBV6-5; J: TRBJ2-3; CDR3: CASRLAGGTDTQYF; DNA: TGTGCCAGCAGGCTAGCGGGTGGCACAGATACGCAGTATTTT
D: NA; size: few; V: TRBV5-1; J: TRBJ2-5; CDR3: CASKRGSHYQETQYF; DNA: TGCGCCAGCAAAAGGGGCAGTCACTACCAAGAGACCCAGTACTTC
D: NA; size: NA; V: TRBV29-1; J: TRBJ1-3; CDR3: CSVEAVRNTIYF; DNA: TGCAGCGTTGAGGCAGTTCGAAACACCATATATTTT